This T cell receptor (beta chain) emerged from a study of T cell changes during pregnancy in multiple sclerosis. Sequencing used immunoSEQ multiplex PCR; TCRdb keeps in-frame clones, though not all of them. The table records 35,000 to 45,000 clones, roughly 93% of them present only once. Germline V gene sequence: CDR1 MNHNY, CDR2 SVGAGI (reference sequence). The length of the CDR3 is 14 residues. The V gene lost 5 bases and the J gene lost 0 bases, with 8 bases spanning the gap. The sample in question was CD4+ T cells from peripheral blood mononuclear cells, obtained in the first trimester of pregnancy. This clonotype originated in a female donor with multiple sclerosis, enrolled in a pregnancy study. V usage is TRBV6-6 and J usage is TRBJ2-1; D remains unclear. CDR3: CASSPASSYNEQFF. The CDR3 nucleotides read TGTGCCAGCAGTCCAGCGAGCTCCTACAATGAGCAGTTCTTC.